What follows are 28 T cell receptor beta chains derived from one specimen sequenced in a study of cytomegalovirus exposure and HLA in healthy donors. Assay used: immunoSEQ multiplex PCR; TCRdb lists only in-frame clones, some missing. The table lists around 200,000 clones, roughly four fifths of them singletons. Sequencing was carried out using PBMCs. The receptors shown here come from a woman aged 18-29 years in good health and CMV-seropositive.

This chain joins TRBV7-9 and TRBJ2-7, with 7 nucleotides matching TRBD1. From germline, CDR1 is SEHNR and CDR2 FQNEAQ (reference sequence). Trimming cost V 7 bases and J 5 bases; bases outside gene matches: 14. CDR3 size: 15 residues. The CDR3 bases are TGTGCCAGCATCTTGCGAGTTGGGACAGCCGACGAGCAGTACTTC. Translating it yields CASILRVGTADEQYF.

J is TRBJ1-1 and V is TRBV9; TRBD1 matches 9 bases. Germline V CDR1 and CDR2: SGDLS, YYNGEE. V shed 3 bases, J shed 1 base, and the junction held 1 base outside the gene matches. The CDR3 length is 14 residues. The CDR3 region is CASSGTGENTEAFF. The CDR3 DNA reads as TGTGCCAGCAGCGGGACAGGGGAGAACACTGAAGCTTTCTTT.

V gene TRBV5-6 combines with J gene TRBJ2-7; the match to TRBD2 covers 11 bases. The CDR3 consists of 12 residues. With 8 bases clipped from V and 4 bases from J, the junction kept 2 bases outside the gene matches. The germline CDR1 and CDR2 sequences are SGHDT and YYEEEE. The CDR3 loop reads CASSGGVYEQYF. In DNA, the CDR3 is TGTGCCAGTAGCGGGGGGGTTTACGAGCAGTACTTC.

The chain employs TRBV7-8 and TRBJ1-5; no firm D call. The length of the CDR3 is 16 residues. Germline-derived CDR1 and CDR2 are SGHVS and FQNEAQ. V was shortened by 2 bases and J by 3 bases, with 14 bases between the two germline ends. This CDR3 reads CASSLYGVGSNQPQHF. The CDR3 DNA reads as TGTGCCAGCAGCTTATATGGAGTCGGATCCAATCAGCCCCAGCATTTT.

The chain links TRBV2 to TRBJ2-5; 12 bases agree with TRBD2. Germline CDR1 SNHLY, CDR2 FYNNEI. The CDR3 length is 19 residues. V lost 5 bases to trimming and J lost 0 bases; unmatched junction nucleotides: 13. CDR3 in amino acids: CASSSSTSGGPSDQETQYF. In DNA, the CDR3 is TGTGCCAGCAGTTCCTCGACTAGCGGGGGACCGTCTGACCAAGAGACCCAGTACTTC. The variable domain in full, completed from reference TRBV2 and TRBJ2-5, reads EPEVTQTPSHQVTQMGQEVILRCVPISNHLYFYWYRQILGQKVEFLVSFYNNEISEKSEIFDDQFSVERPDGSNFTLKIRSTKLEDSAMYFCASSSSTSGGPSDQETQYFGPGTRLLVL.

This chain uses TRBV6-1 with TRBJ1-2; no clear D gene. The CDR3 is 15 amino acids. Trimming cost V 4 bases and J 3 bases, with 15 bases left between them. Germline V gene sequence: CDR1 MNHNS, CDR2 SASEGT. CDR3 sequence reads: CASSGGPNQDYGYTF. Here the CDR3 DNA reads TGTGCCAGCAGTGGAGGCCCCAATCAAGACTATGGCTACACCTTC.

This clone has more than one count but fewer than ten. The chain employs TRBV28 and TRBJ1-6; tentative D call: TRBD1 (5 bases). Per the germline V gene, CDR1 is MDHEN and CDR2 is SYDVKM. The CDR3 totals 17 residues. V lost 5 bases and J lost 6, with 20 bases in between. The CDR3 nucleotides read TGTGCCAGCAGTGACTCGACCAGGGCCGAGGCTAATTCACCCCTCCACTTT. Translating it yields CASSDSTRAEANSPLHF.

The J gene is TRBJ2-3, the V gene TRBV4-2; TRBD2 agrees at 8 bases. The V and J ends lost 0 bases and 3 bases, in that order; junction bases with no gene match: 8. Germline V gene lookup returns CDR1 LGHNA and CDR2 YNFKEQ. The CDR3 covers 17 residues. This chain's CDR3 is CASSQDPFSGATDTQYF. CDR3 nucleotide sequence: TGTGCCAGCAGCCAAGATCCGTTTAGCGGGGCTACAGATACGCAGTATTTT.

The chain has TRBV10-3 and TRBJ2-2; 7 bases match TRBD1. V lost 10 bases, J lost 2 bases, and 7 bases stayed unmatched. Germline V gene lookup returns CDR1 ENHRY and CDR2 SYGVKD. CDR3 length: 14 residues. Written as DNA, the CDR3 is TGTGCCAATCGGGACAGCCCTAACACCGGGGAGCTGTTTTTT. Encoded protein: CANRDSPNTGELFF.

The chain carries TRBV25-1 and TRBJ1-6; D call uncertain. V lost 5 bases and J lost 4, with 9 bases in between. The CDR3 loop spans 14 amino acids. Germline CDR1 MGHDK, CDR2 SYGVNS. Written as DNA, the CDR3 is TGTGCCAGCAGTACTGAACCTTATAATTCACCCCTCCACTTT. It codes for CASSTEPYNSPLHF.

The V and J genes are TRBV25-1 and TRBJ2-7; 7 positions agree with TRBD1. The CDR3 consists of 16 residues. Germline trimming cut 3 bases from V and 0 bases from J; bases unmatched to any gene: 8. Germline CDR1 and CDR2: MGHDK and SYGVNS. The CDR3: CASSDRTGTASYEQYF. The CDR3, as DNA: TGTGCCAGCAGTGATCGAACCGGGACAGCCTCCTACGAGCAGTACTTC.

This clone appeared once. This specimen includes other DNA sequences encoding the same CDR3. The genes are TRBV9 and TRBJ2-3; possibly TRBD2 for D (6 bases). The germline CDR1 and CDR2 sequences are SGDLS and YYNGEE. V shed 0 bases and J shed 0 bases, with 11 bases lying between them. There are 16 residues in the CDR3. In DNA, the CDR3 is TGTGCCAGCAGCGTAGGGAGGGGAGCTAGCACAGATACGCAGTATTTT. Protein: CASSVGRGASTDTQYF.

This clone has a count of ten or more. J is TRBJ1-5 and V is TRBV7-2; a possible D gene is TRBD1 (6 bases). Germline V gives CDR1 SGHTA, CDR2 FQGNSA. The CDR3 spans 13 residues. Trimming removed 5 bases from V and 7 bases from J, with 12 bases in between. DNA of the CDR3: TGTGCCAGCAGCACCGACGACAGGCAGCCCCAGCATTTT. Translation: CASSTDDRQPQHF.

The chain links TRBV7-6 to TRBJ2-7; TRBD1 agrees at 9 bases. The germline V gene has CDR1 SGHVS and CDR2 FNYEAQ. The CDR3 consists of 16 residues. Trimming took 5 bases from V and 7 from J; bases not matched to a gene: 15. The DNA for the CDR3 is TGTGCCAGCAGCCCTAAAACGGGACAGGGTCTCGGGGAGCAGTACTTC. Translated, it gives CASSPKTGQGLGEQYF. Based on the CDR3 plus reference TRBV7-6 and TRBJ2-7, the full variable domain is GAGVSQSPRYKVTKRGQDVALRCDPISGHVSLYWYRQALGQGPEFLTYFNYEAQQDKSGLPNDRFSAERPEGSISTLTIQRTEQRDSAMYRCASSPKTGQGLGEQYFGPGTRLTVT.

This clone was observed a handful of times. The rearrangement links TRBV18 to TRBJ1-2; 9 bases are a match to TRBD1. Germline lookup yields CDR1 KGHSH and CDR2 LQKENI. The CDR3 extends over 14 amino acids. The junction had 3 bases not matched to a gene; V was cut back by 3 bases and J by 4 bases. CDR3 amino acids: CASSPGTGFYGYTF. CDR3 coding DNA: TGTGCCAGCTCACCCGGGACAGGGTTCTATGGCTACACCTTC.

J is TRBJ2-7 and V is TRBV9, with D tentatively TRBD1 (6 bases). V dropped 3 bases and J dropped 7 bases, with 17 bases sitting between them. This CDR3 contains 14 residues. Germline values: CDR1 SGDLS, CDR2 YYNGEE. The CDR3 loop reads CASSAGTSIWEQYF. The CDR3 nucleotides read TGTGCCAGCAGCGCCGGGACATCGATTTGGGAGCAGTACTTC.

V gene TRBV5-1 combines with J gene TRBJ2-1; D gene uncertain. Trimming removed 0 bases at V and 10 bases at J, with 8 bases between. Germline CDR1 SGHRS, CDR2 YFSETQ. The length of the CDR3 is 12 residues. CDR3 in amino acids: CASSLASREQFF. The CDR3 nucleotides are TGCGCCAGCAGCTTGGCCTCCAGAGAGCAGTTCTTC.

The chain carries TRBV2 and TRBJ1-6, with TRBD1 identical over 10 bases. V shed 6 bases and J 11 bases; nucleotides not matched to a gene: 7. Germline assignment: CDR1 SNHLY and CDR2 FYNNEI. CDR3 length: 14 residues. As DNA, the CDR3 is TGTGCCAGCAGGCCGGACAGGGGGGATACACCCCTCCACTTT. Protein: CASRPDRGDTPLHF.

V is TRBV4-2 and J is TRBJ2-7, with 8 bases that match TRBD1. This CDR3 region has 15 residues. Germline V gene data show CDR1 as LGHNA and CDR2 as YNFKEQ. The trim removed 2 bases at V and 5 bases at J, leaving 8 bases unmatched. The CDR3 reads CASSQPKTGAHEQYF. The CDR3 bases are TGTGCCAGCAGCCAACCTAAGACAGGGGCCCACGAGCAGTACTTC.

The V gene is TRBV6-1, the J gene TRBJ1-1; D might be TRBD1 (6 bases). CDR3 length equals 14 residues. Trimming removed 4 bases at V and 6 bases at J, with 15 bases between. Looked up from germline, CDR1 is MNHNS and CDR2 is SASEGT. This CDR3 reads CASSASTGSSEAFF. In nucleotides, the CDR3 is TGTGCCAGCAGTGCATCTACAGGGTCATCTGAAGCTTTCTTT.

V is TRBV7-2 and J is TRBJ2-5, with 8 positions matching TRBD1. The CDR3 is 15 amino acids. J lost 1 base, V lost 5 bases, and 6 bases had no gene match. The V gene's germline CDR1 is SGHTA and CDR2 FQGNSA. The CDR3 DNA reads TGTGCCAGCAGCCCGAGGACAGGGCCCCAAGAGACCCAGTACTTC. Encoded protein: CASSPRTGPQETQYF.

This clone was seen only once. The chain has TRBV2 and TRBJ2-3, with D unresolved. Trimming shortened V by 3 bases and J by 4 bases, and 5 bases separated the two germline ends. This CDR3 contains 12 residues. Germline values: CDR1 SNHLY, CDR2 FYNNEI. The CDR3: CASSDQADTQYF. The CDR3 bases are TGTGCCAGCAGTGACCAGGCAGATACGCAGTATTTT.

The chain uses TRBV6-5 and TRBJ2-7, with TRBD2 identical over 7 bases. V trimming: 6 bases; J trimming: 1 base; junction bases outside the gene matches: 3. CDR1 is MNHEY, CDR2 SVGAGI, per germline. CDR3 size: 13 residues. CDR3 coding DNA: TGTGCCAGCAGCACTAGCGATTCCTACGAGCAGTACTTC. It translates to CASSTSDSYEQYF.

This clone has ten or more counts. The chain links TRBV15 to TRBJ1-3; the D is unclear. CDR3 length: 15 residues. Germline values: CDR1 LNHNV, CDR2 YYDKDF (reference sequence). V was trimmed by 0 bases and J by 4 bases, leaving 10 bases between them. The CDR3 DNA reads TGTGCCACCAGCAGAGATCAGACGGGAGGAAACACCATATATTTT. It encodes CATSRDQTGGNTIYF.

The V and J genes are TRBV19 and TRBJ2-5, with D perhaps TRBD2 (5 bases). Between the trimmed V and J ends, which lost 7 bases and 5 bases, there was a span of 14 bases. The CDR3 is 13 residues long. Per germline, CDR1 LNHDA and CDR2 SQIVND (reference sequence). The CDR3 sequence: CASNPDGGETQYF. The CDR3 nucleotides read TGTGCCAGTAACCCGGACGGCGGGGAGACCCAGTACTTC. Full variable domain (missing parts from reference TRBV19 and TRBJ2-5): DGGITQSPKYLFRKEGQNVTLSCEQNLNHDAMYWYRQDPGQGLRLIYYSQIVNDFQKGDIAEGYSVSREKKESFPLTVTSAQKNPTAFYLCASNPDGGETQYFGPGTRLLVL.

This rearrangement joins TRBV12-5 to TRBJ1-1; the D gene is possibly TRBD1 (5 bases). The CDR3 runs 15 residues. Germline CDR1 and CDR2: LGHNT and FRNRAP. The ends were cut back, 9 bases at V and 0 bases at J, with 17 bases in the middle. The chain's CDR3 is CASQFSGVMNTEAFF. The CDR3 coding sequence is TGTGCTAGCCAATTCTCGGGGGTTATGAACACTGAAGCTTTCTTT.

Remarks on this clone: Additional DNA sequences in this sample encode the identical CDR3. V usage is TRBV5-1 and J usage is TRBJ1-6, with D possibly TRBD1 on 6 matching bases. The germline V and J ends were trimmed by 2 bases and 6 bases, with 9 bases remaining between them. Per germline, CDR1 SGHRS and CDR2 YFSETQ. The CDR3 is 14 amino acids. The DNA for the CDR3 is TGCGCCAGCAGCTTAGGACAGAGTAATTCACCCCTCCACTTT. This sequence encodes CASSLGQSNSPLHF.

This clone was seen only a few times. V is TRBV4-3 and J is TRBJ1-6, with D possibly being TRBD1 (5 bases). V was shortened by 4 bases and J by 10 bases, with 11 bases between the two germline ends. The CDR3 extends over 13 amino acids. Germline CDR1 reads LGHNA; CDR2 reads YSLEER. CDR3 nucleotides: TGCGCCAGCAGCCCAACAGGAAAATCACCCCTCCACTTT. Its translation is CASSPTGKSPLHF.